This T cell receptor beta chain stems from a study of T-cell reconstitution after alpha-beta-depleted transplantation in children. TCRbeta library construction was performed incorporating unique molecular identifiers. MiXCR, run by TCRdb on the PCR reads, gives a single entry per CDR3 protein. The sample contains about 98,000 distinct CDR3 sequences, roughly 7.1% of which appear only once. A remark on this clonotype: A read error is possible here, since a much larger clone lies one base away.

This CDR3 has 13 residues. V gave up 5 bases and J gave up 6 bases, with 13 bases separating them. Germline values: CDR1 LNHDA, CDR2 SQIVND (reference sequence). The chain joins TRBV19 to TRBJ1-1; D remains ambiguous. The sample was PBMCs, taken before TCRalphabeta/CD19-depleted stem cell transplant. The TCR originated in a boy aged 2 to 10 with acute lymphoblastic leukemia, due to receive a stem cell transplant. CDR3 loop: CASSFKGAAEAFF. The CDR3 DNA follows: TGTGCCAGTAGTTTCAAGGGAGCTGCTGAAGCTTTCTTT.